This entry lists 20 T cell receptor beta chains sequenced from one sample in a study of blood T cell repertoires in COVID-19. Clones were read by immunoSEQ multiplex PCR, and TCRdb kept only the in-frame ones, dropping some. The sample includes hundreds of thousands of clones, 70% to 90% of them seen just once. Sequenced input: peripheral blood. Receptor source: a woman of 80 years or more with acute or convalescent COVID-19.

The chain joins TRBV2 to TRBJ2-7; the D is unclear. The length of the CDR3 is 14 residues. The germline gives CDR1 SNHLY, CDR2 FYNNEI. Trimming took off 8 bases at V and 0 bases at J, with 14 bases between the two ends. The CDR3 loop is CASLLRYSSYEQYF. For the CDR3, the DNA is TGTGCCAGCTTGCTAAGGTACAGCTCCTACGAGCAGTACTTC.

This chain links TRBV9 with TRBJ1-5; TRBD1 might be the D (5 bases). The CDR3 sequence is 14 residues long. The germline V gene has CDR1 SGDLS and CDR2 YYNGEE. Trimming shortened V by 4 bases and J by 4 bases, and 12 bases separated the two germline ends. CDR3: CASSHGGENQPQHF. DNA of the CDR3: TGTGCCAGCAGCCACGGGGGGGAGAATCAGCCCCAGCATTTT.

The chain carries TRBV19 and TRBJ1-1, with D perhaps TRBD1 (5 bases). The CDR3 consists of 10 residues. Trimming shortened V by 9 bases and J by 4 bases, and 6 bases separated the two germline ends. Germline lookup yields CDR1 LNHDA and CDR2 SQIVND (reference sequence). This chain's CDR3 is CASGGTEAFF. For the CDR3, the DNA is TGTGCCAGCGGGGGCACTGAAGCTTTCTTT.

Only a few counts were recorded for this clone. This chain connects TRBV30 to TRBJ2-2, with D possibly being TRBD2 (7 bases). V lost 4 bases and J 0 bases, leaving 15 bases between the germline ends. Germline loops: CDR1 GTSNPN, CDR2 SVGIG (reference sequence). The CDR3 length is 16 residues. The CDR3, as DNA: TGTGCCTGGACCCCCCCCGGGGGGCCGAACACCGGGGAGCTGTTTTTT. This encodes CAWTPPGGPNTGELFF.

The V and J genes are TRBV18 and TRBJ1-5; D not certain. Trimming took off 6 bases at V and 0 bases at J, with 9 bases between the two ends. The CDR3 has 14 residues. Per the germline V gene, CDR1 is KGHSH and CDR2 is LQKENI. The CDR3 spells CASSREYSNQPQHF. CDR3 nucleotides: TGTGCCAGCTCCCGGGAGTATAGCAATCAGCCCCAGCATTTT.

CDR3 sequence reads: CASSRITGQTMNTEAFF. The CDR3 nucleotides are TGTGCCAGCAGTCGGATAACGGGACAGACCATGAACACTGAAGCTTTCTTT. The chain links TRBV6-2 or TRBV6-3 to TRBJ1-1; 7 positions match TRBD1. V was pared by 5 bases and J by 0 bases, with 12 bases of the junction left unmatched. The germline V gene has CDR1 MNHEY and CDR2 SVGEGT. The CDR3 has 17 amino acids.

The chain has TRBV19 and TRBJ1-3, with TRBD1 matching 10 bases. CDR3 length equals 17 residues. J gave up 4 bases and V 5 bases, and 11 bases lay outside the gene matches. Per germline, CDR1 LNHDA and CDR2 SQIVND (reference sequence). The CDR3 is CASSAPGQGLRGNTIYF. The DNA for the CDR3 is TGTGCCAGTAGTGCTCCGGGACAGGGGTTACGCGGAAACACCATATATTTT.

The CDR3 DNA reads TGTGCCAGCAGCTACGGGACTAGCGGGGGTACAGATACGCAGTATTTT. It specifies CASSYGTSGGTDTQYF. V gene TRBV7-3 combines with J gene TRBJ2-3; the match to TRBD2 covers 14 bases. The CDR3 has 16 residues. J lost 3 bases, V lost 4 bases, and 3 bases had no gene match. Per the germline V gene, CDR1 is SGHTA and CDR2 is FQGTGA.

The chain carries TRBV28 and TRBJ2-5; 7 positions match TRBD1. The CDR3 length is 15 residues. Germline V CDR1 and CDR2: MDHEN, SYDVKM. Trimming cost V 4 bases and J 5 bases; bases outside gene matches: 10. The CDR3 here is CASSSRQGGVETQYF. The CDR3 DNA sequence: TGTGCCAGCAGTTCCCGACAGGGTGGGGTGGAGACCCAGTACTTC.

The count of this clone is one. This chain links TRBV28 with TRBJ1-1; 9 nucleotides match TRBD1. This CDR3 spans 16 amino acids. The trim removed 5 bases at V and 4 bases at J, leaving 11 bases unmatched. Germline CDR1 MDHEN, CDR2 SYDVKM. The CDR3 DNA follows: TGTGCCAGCAGTACCTGGGGACAGGGTTGGAGCACTGAAGCTTTCTTT. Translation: CASSTWGQGWSTEAFF.

CDR3 sequence reads: CASTYRGAANYGYTF. The CDR3 coding sequence is TGTGCCAGCACCTATCGGGGGGCAGCTAACTATGGCTACACCTTC. The V and J genes are TRBV28 and TRBJ1-2, with D maybe TRBD1 (6 bases). The CDR3 is made up of 15 amino acids. V was cut by 7 bases and J by 0 bases, with 15 bases left in between. Germline loops: CDR1 MDHEN, CDR2 SYDVKM.

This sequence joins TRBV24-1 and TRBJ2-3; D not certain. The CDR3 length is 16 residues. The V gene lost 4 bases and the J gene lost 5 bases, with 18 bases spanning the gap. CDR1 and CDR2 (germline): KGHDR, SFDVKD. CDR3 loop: CATSDTGRSPVDTQYF. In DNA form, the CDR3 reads TGTGCCACCAGTGACACGGGTCGAAGCCCGGTAGATACGCAGTATTTT.

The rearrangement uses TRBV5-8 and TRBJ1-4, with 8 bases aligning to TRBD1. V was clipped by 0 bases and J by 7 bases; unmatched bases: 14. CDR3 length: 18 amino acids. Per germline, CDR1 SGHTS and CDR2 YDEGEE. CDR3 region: CASSLAMGYGTGSEKLFF. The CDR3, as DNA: TGTGCCAGCAGCTTGGCCATGGGATACGGGACAGGAAGTGAAAAACTGTTTTTT.

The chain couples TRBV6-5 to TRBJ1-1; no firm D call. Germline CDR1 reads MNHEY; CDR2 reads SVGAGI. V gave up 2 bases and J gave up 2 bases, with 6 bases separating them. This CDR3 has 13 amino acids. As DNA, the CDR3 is TGTGCCAGCAGTTACGAGCCAAACACTGAAGCTTTCTTT. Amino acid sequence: CASSYEPNTEAFF.

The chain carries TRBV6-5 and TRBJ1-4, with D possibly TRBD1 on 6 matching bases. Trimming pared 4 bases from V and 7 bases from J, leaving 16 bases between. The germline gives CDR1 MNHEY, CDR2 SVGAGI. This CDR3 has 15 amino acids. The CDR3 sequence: CASSSIRGSGEKLFF. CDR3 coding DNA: TGTGCCAGCAGTTCCATCAGGGGTTCGGGTGAAAAACTGTTTTTT.

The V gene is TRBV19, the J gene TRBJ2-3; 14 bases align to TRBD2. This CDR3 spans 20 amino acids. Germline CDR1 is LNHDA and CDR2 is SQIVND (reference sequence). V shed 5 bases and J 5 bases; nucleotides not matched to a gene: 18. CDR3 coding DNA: TGTGCCAGTAGTCCCCGACAGGGTGGACTAGCGGGAGGCTGGGGAGATACGCAGTATTTT. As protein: CASSPRQGGLAGGWGDTQYF.

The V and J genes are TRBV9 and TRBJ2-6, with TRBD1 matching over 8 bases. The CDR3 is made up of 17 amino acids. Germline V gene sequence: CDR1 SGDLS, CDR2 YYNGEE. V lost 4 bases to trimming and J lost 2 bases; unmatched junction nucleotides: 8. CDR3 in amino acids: CASSFSGGLAGANVLTF. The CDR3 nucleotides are TGTGCCAGCAGCTTCTCAGGGGGCCTTGCTGGGGCCAACGTCCTGACTTTC. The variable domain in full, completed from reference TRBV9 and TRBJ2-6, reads DSGVTQTPKHLITATGQRVTLRCSPRSGDLSVYWYQQSLDQGLQFLIQYYNGEERAKGNILERFSAQQFPDLHSELNLSSLELGDSALYFCASSFSGGLAGANVLTFGAGSRLTVL.

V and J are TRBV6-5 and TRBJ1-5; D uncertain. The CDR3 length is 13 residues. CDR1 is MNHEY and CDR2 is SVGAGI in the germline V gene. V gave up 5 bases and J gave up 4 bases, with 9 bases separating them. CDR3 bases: TGTGCCAGCAGTCGGAGCCCTAATCAGCCCCAGCATTTT. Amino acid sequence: CASSRSPNQPQHF.

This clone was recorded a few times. The CDR3 reads CASSLNTEPNTEAFF. The CDR3, as DNA: TGCGCCAGCAGCTTGAATACAGAGCCGAACACTGAAGCTTTCTTT. J is TRBJ1-1 and V is TRBV5-1; D is ambiguous. V was clipped by 1 base and J by 1 base, with 11 bases between them. CDR1 is SGHRS and CDR2 is YFSETQ in the germline V gene. The length of the CDR3 is 15 residues.

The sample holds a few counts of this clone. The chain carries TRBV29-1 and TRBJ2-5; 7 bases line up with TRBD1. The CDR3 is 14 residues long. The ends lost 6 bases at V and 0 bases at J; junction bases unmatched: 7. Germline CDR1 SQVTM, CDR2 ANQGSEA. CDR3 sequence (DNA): TGCAGCGTAGCACCGACAGGGAACCAAGAGACCCAGTACTTC. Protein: CSVAPTGNQETQYF.